This T cell receptor beta chain was documented in a study of shared clonotypes between healthy human individuals. Study outcomes and limitations: Since donors were few, the genetic and exposure-history diversity represented was limited.

Note on this clone: What it recognizes is unknown.

In the study's own analysis: ImmunoSEQ sequences covered only the junction and lacked quality scores; filtering therefore differed. Libraries were prepared by immunoSEQ multiplex PCR; TCRdb keeps only in-frame clonotypes and omits some of them. That table furnishes V, J and clone size, whereas the DNA furnished D and trimming. The sample yields 550,000 to 600,000 clones, roughly 79% seen once. The sequencing sample was made of PBMCs. The clonotype originates from a woman in her forties in good health. Some clones in this sample may be carry-over from other donors' samples.

The CDR3 spells CASSLVRGGETQYF. The CDR3 DNA reads as TGTGCCAGCAGCTTGGTACGAGGGGGAGAGACCCAGTACTTC. This chain uses TRBV5-6 with TRBJ2-5, with D perhaps TRBD1 (6 bases). The CDR3 loop spans 14 amino acids. The V end was cut by 0 bases, the J end by 4 bases, with 10 bases between. CDR1 and CDR2 from the germline V gene are SGHDT and YYEEEE.